In its sample, the clone carrying this T cell receptor beta chain was seen a few times. Here immunoSEQ multiplex PCR was the method, and the copy in TCRdb shows in-frame clones only, minus some. The table records 180,000 or so clones, roughly 86% of them present only once. This entry comes from a study of cytomegalovirus exposure and HLA in healthy donors. This CDR3 spans 13 amino acids. The V and J ends lost 10 bases and 0 bases respectively, with 12 bases between them. Germline-derived CDR1 and CDR2 are SGHAT and FQNNGV. The V gene is TRBV11-2, the J gene TRBJ1-1, with D uncertain. The source of this sequence is a man aged 18 to 35 in good health and CMV-seropositive. Specimen: PBMCs. DNA for the CDR3: TGTGCCACCCTCGGGTCAATGAACACTGAAGCTTTCTTT. Translated, it gives CATLGSMNTEAFF.